A selection of T cell receptor beta chains follows, all from one sample in a study of brain metastases from non-small cell lung cancer. Libraries were prepared by immunoSEQ multiplex PCR; TCRdb keeps only in-frame clonotypes and omits some of them. The sample shows over 800 clones, about 85% of them seen only once. Sequencing was performed on tissue from a brain metastasis. Receptor source: a donor at least 40 years old with non-small cell lung cancer. Both conserved end residues are part of each CDR3. The order of the fields is CDR3 DNA, CDR3 protein, clone size, D gene, V gene, J gene. D genes are given only for firm matches. Not all rows give a size; the values are once, few, many and, for expanded clones, a class.

TGTGCCATCGATGGACAGTCCCAAGAGACCCAGTACTTC	CAIDGQSQETQYF	.	.	TRBV28	TRBJ2-5
TGTGCCTGGAGCAGACGAGCACAGGAGACCCAGTACTTC	CAWSRRAQETQYF	.	.	TRBV30	TRBJ2-5
TGTGCCAGCAGTTTAACCCCCCCAGGGTTGAACACTGAAGCTTTCTTT	CASSLTPPGLNTEAFF	.	.	TRBV27	TRBJ1-1
TGTGCCAGCAGACCGGACATCGGGAGGACTGAAGCTTTCTTT	CASRPDIGRTEAFF	once	.	TRBV28	TRBJ1-1
TGTGCCAGCAGCCCCTGGACAGGGGGCATCTATGGCTACACCTTC	CASSPWTGGIYGYTF	.	TRBD1	TRBV5-6	TRBJ1-2
TGCGCCAGCAGCTTGGCCTTGGGGACTAGCGATGAGCAGTTCTTC	CASSLALGTSDEQFF	.	TRBD2	TRBV5-1	TRBJ2-1
TGCGCCAGCCGAGTTGCAACTAATGAAAAACTGTTTTTT	CASRVATNEKLFF	.	.	TRBV5-1	TRBJ1-4
TGTGCCAGCAGCCGGACGGGTTCGGGGGAGACCCAGTACTTC	CASSRTGSGETQYF	.	.	TRBV27	TRBJ2-5
TGTGCCAGTAGTATCGGGCTAGCGGGAAGCCGGACCGGGGAGCTGTTTTTT	CASSIGLAGSRTGELFF	.	TRBD2	TRBV19	TRBJ2-2
TGTGCTAGTGGTTTGAAGGCCTTCGTGAACACCGGGGAGCTGTTTTTT	CASGLKAFVNTGELFF	few	.	TRBV12-5	TRBJ2-2
TGTGCCAGCGACAGGGGTGCGCCCCGGAAGCTGTTC	CASDRGAPRKLF	.	TRBD1	TRBV11-1	TRBJ2-7
TGTGCCAGCAGTGAAGCTGCACAGGGGGCTTGGGTGGGGTCACCCCTCCACTTT	CASSEAAQGAWVGSPLHF	.	TRBD1	TRBV6-1	TRBJ1-6
TGTGCCAGTAGCGCCGCAGGGGCGCAGTACTTC	CASSAAGAQYF	.	.	TRBV19	TRBJ2-7
TGCAGTGCCCCCGGACAGGGAAAACTGTTTTTT	CSAPGQGKLFF	.	TRBD1	TRBV20-1	TRBJ1-4
TGTGCCAGCAGCTACTATCGAGCCACAGATACGCAGTATTTT	CASSYYRATDTQYF	.	.	TRBV27	TRBJ2-3
TGTGCCAGCAGTAGGACAGGCAGGAACACTGAAGCTTTCTTT	CASSRTGRNTEAFF	.	TRBD1	TRBV28	TRBJ1-1
TGTGCCAGCAGCTTAGACTTACTCCCCCAAGAGACCCAGTACTTC	CASSLDLLPQETQYF	.	.	TRBV7-9	TRBJ2-5
TGCGCTAGCAGCCCCGGACAGGGGAAGGGTGCAGATACGCAGTATTTT	CASSPGQGKGADTQYF	.	TRBD1	TRBV5-1	TRBJ2-3
TGTGCCAGCACCGCTCCCGGCAGAGATACGCAGTATTTT	CASTAPGRDTQYF	.	.	TRBV6-5	TRBJ2-3
TGTGCCAGCAGTTTAGGAACAACAGGGGTATATGGCTACACCTTC	CASSLGTTGVYGYTF	.	TRBD1	TRBV27	TRBJ1-2
TGCGCCAGCAGCTCCGGACAGCCTGCAACTAATGAAAAACTGTTTTTT	CASSSGQPATNEKLFF	.	.	TRBV5-1	TRBJ1-4
TGCGCCAGCAGCAGACAGTCTCCCAATGAAAAATTGTTTTTT	CASSRQSPNEKLFF	.	.	TRBV5-1	TRBJ1-4
TGTGCCAGCAGCTCCGACCTACAAGGAACGAATACTGAAGCTTTCTTT	CASSSDLQGTNTEAFF	.	.	TRBV9	TRBJ1-1
TGTGCCAGCTCACCTTTACCGGGGGACGAGCAGTACTTC	CASSPLPGDEQYF	.	.	TRBV18	TRBJ2-7
TGTGCCAGCAGAAGACAGCGGGAGGCCCTCGAGCAGTACTTC	CASRRQREALEQYF	.	TRBD2	TRBV6-5	TRBJ2-7
TGTGCCAGCAGCCGGGCACAAGGGGGTGCGAACACCGGGGAGCTGTTTTTT	CASSRAQGGANTGELFF	.	.	TRBV14	TRBJ2-2
TGCAGCGGAGGACAGACGAATGGCTACACCTTC	CSGGQTNGYTF	.	.	TRBV29-1	TRBJ1-2
TGTGCCAGCAGCCTGGACCGGGAGGGCGGCGAGCAGTACTTC	CASSLDREGGEQYF	.	TRBD2	TRBV5-6	TRBJ2-7
TGTGCCAGCAGGTCGGCGGGGAACTATGGCTACACCTTC	CASRSAGNYGYTF	.	.	TRBV27	TRBJ1-2
TGTGCCAACAGCTTAGCGGGAGGTTACGAGCAGTACTTC	CANSLAGGYEQYF	.	TRBD2	TRBV7-2	TRBJ2-7
TGTGCCAGTAGTATAGGGACAGGCACCGGGGAGCTGTTTTTT	CASSIGTGTGELFF	.	TRBD1	TRBV19	TRBJ2-2
TGTGCCAGCACTAAGGGACGGAATAATAACTATGGCTACACCTTC	CASTKGRNNNYGYTF	.	.	TRBV6-5	TRBJ1-2
TGCGCCAGCAGCTTGGGGACTAGCGGGAGGCATACAGATACGCAGTATTTT	CASSLGTSGRHTDTQYF	.	TRBD2	TRBV5-1	TRBJ2-3
TGCAGCGCCGGGCACAGGGGGGCTGAAGCTTTCTTT	CSAGHRGAEAFF	.	TRBD1	TRBV29-1	TRBJ1-1
TGTGCCAGCAGTAAGACCCCCTCTAATGAAAAACTGTTTTTT	CASSKTPSNEKLFF	once	.	TRBV28	TRBJ1-4
TGTGCCAGCAGTCCCCAGGGGCTCGCCTATGGCTACACCTTC	CASSPQGLAYGYTF	.	.	TRBV6-5	TRBJ1-2
TGTGCCAGCAGTTTAACAGGCTCCCGGCGAGGGTCTGAAGCTTTCTTT	CASSLTGSRRGSEAFF	.	.	TRBV28	TRBJ1-1